These 11 T cell receptor beta chains were all obtained from the same sample, sequenced in a study of T-cell reconstitution after alpha-beta-depleted transplantation in children. A library of TCRbeta sequences, prepared with unique molecular identifiers, was generated. TCRdb redid the calling of the PCR reads with MiXCR, one entry per CDR3 protein. The sample records hundreds of thousands of distinct CDR3 sequences, about 17% being singletons. This specimen was PBMCs, mostly from graft donor cells, taken 360 days after TCRalphabeta/CD19-depleted stem cell transplant. The receptors were sampled from a boy under three years old who had a stem cell transplant for Wiskott-Aldrich syndrome, so the T cells may come from the graft donor.

This clonotype came up a few times. The CDR3 region has the DNA TGCAGCGTGGTTGACAGGGGCGCCTACGAGCAGTACTTC. Protein product: CSVVDRGAYEQYF. The rearrangement joins TRBV29-1 to TRBJ2-7, with 8 positions matching TRBD1. The J segment lost 2 bases and the V segment lost 6 bases, leaving 6 bases of the junction unmatched. Germline CDR1 reads SQVTM; CDR2 reads ANQGSEA. The CDR3 spans 13 residues.

A few counts support this clonotype. The chain employs TRBV5-5 and TRBJ2-1; 9 positions agree with TRBD2. The CDR3 totals 15 residues. Germline V gene sequence: CDR1 SGHKS, CDR2 YYEKEE (reference sequence). V lost 4 bases to trimming and J lost 2 bases; unmatched junction nucleotides: 4. This CDR3 reads CASSEGLATYNEQFF. The DNA of the CDR3 is TGTGCCAGCAGCGAGGGACTAGCAACCTACAATGAGCAGTTCTTC. The entire variable domain, with the rest obtained from reference TRBV5-5 and TRBJ2-1, is as follows: DAGVTQSPTHLIKTRGQQVTLRCSPISGHKSVSWYQQVLGQGPQFIFQYYEKEERGRGNFPDRFSARQFPNYSSELNVNALLLGDSALYLCASSEGLATYNEQFFGPGTRLTVL.

This clonotype has more than one count but fewer than ten. The chain links TRBV28 to TRBJ1-1; weak D call: TRBD1 (5 bases). CDR1 and CDR2 from the germline V gene are MDHEN and SYDVKM. The CDR3 consists of 11 residues. Trimming removed 5 bases from V and 4 bases from J, with 5 bases in between. The CDR3 here is CASSGTTEAFF. CDR3 nucleotide sequence: TGTGCCAGCAGTGGGACCACTGAAGCTTTCTTT. Full variable domain (remainder filled in from reference TRBV28 and TRBJ1-1): DVKVTQSSRYLVKRTGEKVFLECVQDMDHENMFWYRQDPGLGLRLIYFSYDVKMKEKGDIPEGYSVSREKKERFSLILESASTNQTSMYLCASSGTTEAFFGQGTRLTVV.

This clonotype was counted between two and nine times. The rearrangement joins TRBV12-3 or TRBV12-4 to TRBJ2-7; D is uncertain. CDR3 length: 12 amino acids. With 1 base removed from V and 9 bases from J, the gap between germline ends came to 10 bases. The CDR3 loop reads CASSLGHAGQYF. DNA of the CDR3: TGTGCCAGCAGTTTAGGGCACGCCGGGCAGTACTTC.

The V call is TRBV4-2, the J call TRBJ2-7; a possible D gene is TRBD2 (5 bases). Per the germline V gene, CDR1 is LGHNA and CDR2 is YNFKEQ. V dropped 0 bases and J dropped 2 bases, with 14 bases sitting between them. The CDR3 totals 16 residues. The CDR3 DNA reads TGTGCCAGCAGCCAAGAGACGCTAGCTCACACCTACGAGCAGTACTTC. It specifies CASSQETLAHTYEQYF.

This clonotype turned up a few times. J is TRBJ2-5 and V is TRBV6-5, with 8 bases fitting TRBD1. V lost 0 bases, J lost 4 bases, and 7 bases stayed unmatched. The CDR3 sequence is 16 residues long. Germline CDR1 and CDR2: MNHEY and SVGAGI. The CDR3 loop reads CASSYSKGQVIETQYF. CDR3 in DNA: TGTGCCAGCAGTTACTCGAAGGGACAGGTTATAGAGACCCAGTACTTC.

This chain links TRBV12-3 or TRBV12-4 with TRBJ2-3; TRBD2 agrees at 11 bases. Trimming cost V 6 bases and J 5 bases; bases outside gene matches: 7. The CDR3 extends over 15 amino acids. CDR3 residues: CASSPGLAGQDTQYF. Here the CDR3 DNA reads TGTGCCAGCAGCCCAGGACTAGCGGGTCAAGATACGCAGTATTTT.

This clonotype appeared many times. The chain joins TRBV10-2 to TRBJ2-7, with 9 bases identical to TRBD2. Trimming at V came to 7 bases and at J to 5 bases, leaving 9 bases not matched to a gene. This CDR3 is built from 14 residues. CDR1 WSHSY and CDR2 SAAADI come from the germline V gene. CDR3 in amino acids: CASKWVAGDDEQYF. The CDR3 nucleotides are TGCGCCAGCAAGTGGGTAGCGGGAGACGACGAGCAGTACTTC.

This clonotype was seen more than once but under ten times. The chain employs TRBV12-3 or TRBV12-4 and TRBJ2-1; D might be TRBD2 (5 bases). V lost 2 bases and J lost 12, with 11 bases in between. This CDR3 has 12 residues. The CDR3 is CASSLQGGGQFF. The CDR3 DNA reads as TGTGCCAGCAGTTTACAAGGAGGCGGGCAGTTCTTC.

There are a few counts of this clonotype. This rearrangement joins TRBV4-2 to TRBJ2-7; perhaps TRBD1 as D (5 bases). The CDR3 has 17 amino acids. Germline V gene lookup returns CDR1 LGHNA and CDR2 YNFKEQ. V shed 1 base and J shed 3 bases, with 19 bases lying between them. CDR3: CASSQVGTGSPRYEQYF. In DNA, the CDR3 is TGTGCCAGCAGCCAAGTGGGAACAGGATCCCCCCGCTACGAGCAGTACTTC.

This clonotype came up a few times. CDR3 region: CASSLNRVKPGLADWEQYF. The DNA of the CDR3 is TGTGCCAGCAGCTTAAACAGGGTTAAACCGGGACTAGCGGACTGGGAGCAGTACTTC. This rearrangement joins TRBV13 to TRBJ2-7, with 11 bases aligning to TRBD2. CDR3 length equals 19 residues. Germline loops: CDR1 PRHDT, CDR2 FYEKMQ (reference sequence). V dropped 2 bases and J dropped 7; count of bases not matched to a gene: 19. The entire variable domain, with the rest obtained from reference TRBV13 and TRBJ2-7, is as follows: AAGVIQSPRHLIKEKRETATLKCYPIPRHDTVYWYQQGPGQDPQFLISFYEKMQSDKGSIPDRFSAQQFSDYHSELNMSSLELGDSALYFCASSLNRVKPGLADWEQYFGPGTRLTVT.